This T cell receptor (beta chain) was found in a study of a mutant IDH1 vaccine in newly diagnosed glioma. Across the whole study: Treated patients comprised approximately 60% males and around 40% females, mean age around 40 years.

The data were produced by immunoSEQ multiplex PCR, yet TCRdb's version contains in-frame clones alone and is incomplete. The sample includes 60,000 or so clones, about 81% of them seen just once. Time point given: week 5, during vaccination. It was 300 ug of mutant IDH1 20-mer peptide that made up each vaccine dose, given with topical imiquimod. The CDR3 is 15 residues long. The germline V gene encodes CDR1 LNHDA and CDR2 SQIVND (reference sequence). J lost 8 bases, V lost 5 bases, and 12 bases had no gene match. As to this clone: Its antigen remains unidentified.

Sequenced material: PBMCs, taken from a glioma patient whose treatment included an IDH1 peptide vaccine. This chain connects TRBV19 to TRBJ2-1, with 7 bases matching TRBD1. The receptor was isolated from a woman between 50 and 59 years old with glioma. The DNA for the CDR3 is TGTGCCAGTAGTTCCGGACAGGTCTTAGCCGATGAGCAGTTCTTC. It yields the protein CASSSGQVLADEQFF.